The entry below gives a single T cell receptor (beta chain) sequence along with its context. Its antigen remains unknown. Germline lookup yields CDR1 SGHRS and CDR2 YFSETQ. CDR3 size: 18 residues. These data originate in a study of T cells expressing NK-cell markers. The wider study: Investigators obtained TCR beta repertoires from sorted CD3+CD56+NKG2C+, CD3+CD56+NKG2C- and CD3+CD56-NKG2C+ T cells.

Study-wide results and caveats: The dominant NKG2C+ clonotypes represented roughly 1.0-7.5% of CD8+ T cells in six or seven donors. Specificity for HCMV among expanded NKG2C+ T cell clones was not established.

Production of TCR beta cDNA relied on 5'RACE template switching with UMIs. TCRdb reprocessed the 5' RACE reads, with one entry per CDR3 protein and no DNA. The sample has 200,000 to 300,000 distinct CDR3 sequences; the top ten hold about 4.2%. J is TRBJ2-3 and V is TRBV5-1; as DNA is missing, the TRBD2 call by TCRdb cannot be tested. The sample comprised blood T cells: a sorted CD56 or NKG2C T cell subset, CD4+ or CD8+ T cells, or bulk PBMC T cells (not recorded which). This TCR was sampled from a woman between 18 and 70 years old in good health. CDR3 in amino acids: CASSEGLGGTITTDTQYF.